This is a list of T cell receptor beta chains from one sample in a study of STAT3 mutations in large granular lymphocyte leukemia. The repertoire was sequenced with immunoSEQ multiplex PCR; TCRdb's copy has only in-frame clones and lacks some. Among over 30,000 clones listed, roughly 88% were seen once. Sequences were obtained from PBMCs. The receptors derive from a human donor with T large granular lymphocyte leukemia. Some clones in this sample may be carry-over from other donors' samples. Both conserved end residues are part of each CDR3. A D gene is named only where the DNA matches it firmly. The size entry is marked missing in some rows and otherwise reads once, few, many or a size class.

CDR3 protein: CASSLRRGFVATNEKLFF
CDR3 DNA: TGTGCCAGCAGCCTCCGCCGGGGGTTTGTTGCAACTAATGAAAAACTGTTTTTT
D gene: .
clone size: .
V gene: TRBV5-6
J gene: TRBJ1-4

CDR3 protein: CASSTGQGLSYEQYF
CDR3 DNA: TGTGCCAGCAGCACCGGACAGGGGCTTTCCTACGAGCAGTACTTC
D gene: TRBD1
clone size: .
V gene: TRBV9
J gene: TRBJ2-7

CDR3 protein: CASSFTTGQPQHF
CDR3 DNA: TGTGCCAGCAGCTTCACCACGGGACAGCCCCAGCATTTT
D gene: .
clone size: .
V gene: TRBV7-9
J gene: TRBJ1-5

CDR3 protein: CASSPLLGQGSSYEQYF
CDR3 DNA: TGTGCCAGCAGTCCTCTCTTGGGGCAGGGAAGCTCCTACGAGCAGTACTTC
D gene: .
clone size: .
V gene: TRBV28
J gene: TRBJ2-7

CDR3 protein: CASGEPGGHNSPLHF
CDR3 DNA: TGTGCCAGCGGCGAACCAGGGGGTCATAATTCACCCCTCCACTTT
D gene: TRBD1
clone size: .
V gene: TRBV28
J gene: TRBJ1-6

CDR3 protein: CASSYSGRLGDTIYF
CDR3 DNA: TGTGCCAGCAGTTACTCGGGACGACTGGGAGACACCATATATTTT
D gene: .
clone size: .
V gene: TRBV6-5
J gene: TRBJ1-3

CDR3 protein: CASSQEPGVLNTEAFF
CDR3 DNA: TGCGCCAGCAGCCAAGAGCCCGGGGTGCTGAACACTGAAGCTTTCTTT
D gene: .
clone size: .
V gene: TRBV4-3
J gene: TRBJ1-1

CDR3 protein: CASSLGGGRMRETQYF
CDR3 DNA: TGTGCCAGCAGCTTAGGCGGTGGCAGGATGAGAGAGACCCAGTACTTC
D gene: .
clone size: .
V gene: TRBV13
J gene: TRBJ2-5

CDR3 protein: CAGLAGADEQFF
CDR3 DNA: TGTGCCGGTCTCGCGGGGGCCGATGAGCAGTTCTTC
D gene: .
clone size: .
V gene: TRBV30
J gene: TRBJ2-1

CDR3 protein: CASSLGRAYNEQFF
CDR3 DNA: TGTGCCAGCAGTTTAGGTCGGGCCTACAATGAGCAGTTCTTC
D gene: .
clone size: .
V gene: TRBV27
J gene: TRBJ2-1

CDR3 protein: CASTKDPGELFF
CDR3 DNA: TGCGCCAGCACCAAAGACCCCGGGGAGCTGTTTTTT
D gene: .
clone size: .
V gene: TRBV5-1
J gene: TRBJ2-2

CDR3 protein: CSVVYNEQFF
CDR3 DNA: TGCAGCGTTGTCTACAATGAGCAGTTCTTC
D gene: .
clone size: once
V gene: TRBV29-1
J gene: TRBJ2-1

CDR3 protein: CASNQGQDGTYGYTF
CDR3 DNA: TGTGCCAGCAACCAAGGACAGGACGGAACCTATGGCTACACCTTC
D gene: TRBD1
clone size: .
V gene: TRBV28
J gene: TRBJ1-2

CDR3 protein: CASSQVPDYGYTF
CDR3 DNA: TGCGCCAGCAGCCAAGTTCCAGACTATGGCTACACCTTC
D gene: .
clone size: .
V gene: TRBV4-1
J gene: TRBJ1-2

CDR3 protein: CASSPRAERPFGTDTQYF
CDR3 DNA: TGTGCCAGCTCACCACGGGCCGAGCGACCCTTTGGGACAGATACGCAGTATTTT
D gene: .
clone size: .
V gene: TRBV18
J gene: TRBJ2-3

CDR3 protein: CASKMDSNSNQPQHF
CDR3 DNA: TGTGCCAGCAAGATGGACAGCAATAGCAATCAGCCCCAGCATTTT
D gene: .
clone size: .
V gene: TRBV27
J gene: TRBJ1-5

CDR3 protein: CASSQDWEFYSEQFF
CDR3 DNA: TGTGCCAGCAGCCAAGATTGGGAGTTTTATAGTGAGCAGTTCTTC
D gene: .
clone size: .
V gene: TRBV4-2
J gene: TRBJ2-1

CDR3 protein: CASAAVGYGYTF
CDR3 DNA: TGTGCCAGCGCGGCAGTCGGCTATGGCTACACCTTC
D gene: .
clone size: few
V gene: TRBV11-2
J gene: TRBJ1-2

CDR3 protein: CASSLPTDTQYF
CDR3 DNA: TGTGCCAGCAGCTTGCCCACAGATACGCAGTATTTT
D gene: .
clone size: once
V gene: TRBV5-4
J gene: TRBJ2-3

CDR3 protein: CASSLDVASGELFF
CDR3 DNA: TGTGCCAGCAGCTTGGACGTCGCCTCCGGGGAGCTGTTTTTT
D gene: .
clone size: .
V gene: TRBV5-4
J gene: TRBJ2-2

CDR3 protein: CASSRIGQNNYGYTF
CDR3 DNA: TGTGCCAGCAGCAGAATAGGACAGAATAACTATGGCTACACCTTC
D gene: .
clone size: .
V gene: TRBV5-8
J gene: TRBJ1-2